Presented here are 22 T cell receptor beta chains from one specimen sequenced in a study of regulatory T cells in long-lasting Graves disease. Time point in this sample: newly diagnosed GD, antithyroid drugs for less than 3 months. Generation of the TCR library employed RNA extracted from PBMCs. Arm-PCR of CDR3 regions with iRepertoire HTBI primers generated TCR beta libraries. TCRdb called the multiplex PCR reads again in MiXCR, with one record for every CDR3 protein. The profile shows about 240,000 distinct CDR3 sequences, around 21% of them singletons. The sample here was peripheral blood mononuclear cells (PBMCs), taken at new diagnosis, from a patient treated with antithyroid drugs. Every receptor here comes from a female donor with Graves disease.

This clonotype came up many times. The chain employs TRBV3-1 and TRBJ2-5, with D unresolved. Germline V lookup: CDR1 LGHDT, CDR2 YNNKEL (reference sequence). The CDR3 is made up of 14 amino acids. V was cut by 1 base and J by 4 bases, with 10 bases left in between. This CDR3 is CASSQVPPGETQYF. The CDR3 bases are TGTGCCAGCAGCCAAGTACCCCCGGGAGAGACCCAGTACTTC.

The J gene is TRBJ2-7, the V gene TRBV2; the match to TRBD1 covers 8 bases. The CDR3 totals 15 residues. Germline V gene lookup returns CDR1 SNHLY and CDR2 FYNNEI. J lost 6 bases, V lost 4 bases, and 11 bases had no gene match. The CDR3 nucleotides are TGTGCCAGCAGTGCCCACAGGGGGAATTTCGGCGAGCAGTACTTC. This translates into CASSAHRGNFGEQYF. The full variable domain, rest sourced from reference TRBV2 and TRBJ2-7, is EPEVTQTPSHQVTQMGQEVILRCVPISNHLYFYWYRQILGQKVEFLVSFYNNEISEKSEIFDDQFSVERPDGSNFTLKIRSTKLEDSAMYFCASSAHRGNFGEQYFGPGTRLTVT.

This clonotype was seen at least ten times. The rearrangement joins TRBV12-3 or TRBV12-4 to TRBJ1-5, with D maybe TRBD1 (5 bases). Trimming shortened V by 3 bases and J by 6 bases, and 12 bases separated the two germline ends. The CDR3 totals 14 residues. The CDR3 protein is CASSFRGGGQPQHF. The CDR3 nucleotides read TGTGCCAGCAGTTTTAGGGGCGGGGGTCAGCCCCAGCATTTT.

This sequence joins TRBV9 and TRBJ2-1; no definite D call. The CDR3 spans 14 residues. CDR1 is SGDLS and CDR2 is YYNGEE in the germline V gene. V lost 0 bases to trimming and J lost 2 bases, with 6 bases between them. This chain's CDR3 is CASSVAFAYNEQFF. The CDR3 bases are TGTGCCAGCAGCGTAGCCTTCGCCTACAATGAGCAGTTCTTC.

The table lists this clonotype with many counts. The genes are TRBV30 and TRBJ2-3; 7 bases match TRBD1. V shed 4 bases and J 2 bases; nucleotides not matched to a gene: 6. The CDR3 has 14 residues. Germline-derived CDR1 and CDR2 are GTSNPN and SVGIG (reference sequence). CDR3 nucleotides: TGTGCCTGGAATCCGGGACAGCACACAGATACGCAGTATTTT. Translating gives CAWNPGQHTDTQYF. Complete variable domain (other parts from reference TRBV30 and TRBJ2-3): SQTIHQWPATLVQPVGSPLSLECTVEGTSNPNLYWYRQAAGRGLQLLFYSVGIGQISSEVPQNLSASRPQDRQFILSSKKLLLSDSGFYLCAWNPGQHTDTQYFGPGTRLTVL.

This clonotype was seen ten or more times. This chain uses TRBV7-9 with TRBJ2-1; 10 nucleotides line up with TRBD2. With V trimmed by 1 base and J by 6 bases, 6 bases remained unmatched. Germline CDR1 SEHNR, CDR2 FQNEAQ (reference sequence). CDR3 length: 16 amino acids. CDR3 residues: CASSLGGSGRPNEQFF. The CDR3 DNA sequence: TGTGCCAGCAGCTTAGGCGGTAGCGGGAGGCCCAATGAGCAGTTCTTC.

Many counts were recorded for this clonotype. This chain uses TRBV7-8 with TRBJ2-7; 8 bases map to TRBD1. The germline V gene encodes CDR1 SGHVS and CDR2 FQNEAQ. Unmatched junction bases numbered 10, after V lost 5 bases and J lost 4 bases. The length of the CDR3 is 15 residues. The CDR3 DNA reads as TGTGCCAGCAGCCAACGGACAGGGCTAAGATACGAGCAGTACTTC. It yields the protein CASSQRTGLRYEQYF.

The V and J genes are TRBV12-3 or TRBV12-4 and TRBJ1-1; D might be TRBD1 (6 bases). With 4 bases removed from V and 13 bases from J, the gap between germline ends came to 16 bases. The CDR3 extends over 12 amino acids. CDR3: CASSSGRGHSFF. CDR3 DNA sequence: TGTGCCAGCAGTTCTGGTAGGGGACACAGTTTCTTT.

This clonotype showed up many times. The chain employs TRBV5-4 and TRBJ1-2; 8 nucleotides align to TRBD1. The CDR3 length is 14 residues. After removal of 4 bases from V and 7 bases from J, the junction contained 9 bases not matched to a gene. Germline CDR1 SGHNT, CDR2 YYREEE (reference sequence). CDR3 residues: CASSPPTGDRGYTF. Here the CDR3 DNA reads TGTGCCAGCAGCCCACCGACAGGGGATCGTGGCTACACCTTC.

The chain joins TRBV4-2 to TRBJ2-4; D might be TRBD1 (5 bases). V was trimmed by 1 base and J by 2 bases, leaving 12 bases between them. The CDR3 consists of 16 residues. Germline values: CDR1 LGHNA, CDR2 YNFKEQ. The CDR3 protein is CASSQVRGESKNIQYF. The CDR3, as DNA: TGTGCCAGCAGCCAAGTTAGGGGCGAGTCCAAAAACATTCAGTACTTC.

V and J are TRBV28 and TRBJ2-7, with D hard to call. CDR3 length: 15 residues. CDR1 MDHEN and CDR2 SYDVKM come from the germline V gene. Trimming took 4 bases from V and 3 from J, leaving 16 bases between them. The CDR3 DNA reads as TGTGCCAGCAGTTCGACGCTGAAAGAGCGCTACGAGCAGTACTTC. It encodes CASSSTLKERYEQYF. Using reference TRBV28 and TRBJ2-7 for the parts outside the CDR3, the full variable domain is DVKVTQSSRYLVKRTGEKVFLECVQDMDHENMFWYRQDPGLGLRLIYFSYDVKMKEKGDIPEGYSVSREKKERFSLILESASTNQTSMYLCASSSTLKERYEQYFGPGTRLTVT.

In this sample, this clonotype turned up many times. The chain couples TRBV5-1 to TRBJ1-6; D unclear. The V end lost 0 bases, the J end lost 7 bases, and 11 bases lay between the germline ends. The germline V gene has CDR1 SGHRS and CDR2 YFSETQ. The CDR3 length is 15 residues. CDR3 DNA: TGCGCCAGCAGCTTGGATATAGGGAAGAATTCACCCCTCCACTTT. It encodes CASSLDIGKNSPLHF.

This clonotype was found a few times. The chain has TRBV19 and TRBJ2-3; TRBD1 aligns across 8 bases. This CDR3 has 15 amino acids. V lost 5 bases to trimming and J lost 6 bases; unmatched junction nucleotides: 10. The germline V gene has CDR1 LNHDA and CDR2 SQIVND (reference sequence). CDR3 DNA: TGTGCCAGTAGTTCTAACAGGGGGGAAGAGGATACGCAGTATTTT. This gives the protein CASSSNRGEEDTQYF.

This clonotype was seen at least ten times. V gene TRBV7-2 combines with J gene TRBJ2-5, with a possible D match to TRBD1 (5 bases). V was shortened by 1 base and J by 5 bases, with 14 bases between the two germline ends. The CDR3 is 15 amino acids. The germline V gene encodes CDR1 SGHTA and CDR2 FQGNSA. In nucleotides, the CDR3 is TGTGCCAGCAGCTTAGGGGGCACCAGGTGGGAGACCCAGTACTTC. It yields the protein CASSLGGTRWETQYF.

In this sample, this clonotype turned up a few times. This may arise from a read error, as a much more abundant clone is one base away. The V and J genes are TRBV7-2 and TRBJ2-5, with D possibly matching TRBD1 (5 bases). The germline V gene encodes CDR1 SGHTA and CDR2 FQGNSA. The CDR3 loop spans 15 amino acids. CDR3 DNA: TGTGCCAGCAGCTTAGTTTCAGGGATCCAAGAGACCCTGTACTTC. Residues: CASSLVSGIQETLYF.

V is TRBV15 and J is TRBJ2-5, with 7 bases that match TRBD2. The CDR3 has 17 amino acids. Germline-derived CDR1 and CDR2 are LNHNV and YYDKDF (reference sequence). J was trimmed by 2 bases and V by 0 bases; bases with no gene match: 9. CDR3 in DNA: TGTGCCACCAGCAGAGATGTGCCGGGGGGTGGACAAGAGACCCAGTACTTC. Translation gives CATSRDVPGGGQETQYF.

Comment on this clonotype: One base separates it from a far larger clone, so it is likely a read error. The CDR3 loop is CASRGGPYEQYF. The CDR3 nucleotides are TGTGCCAGCAGGGGGGGGCCGTACGAGCAGTACTTC. The V call is TRBV6-1, the J call TRBJ2-5; TRBD2 is a possible D gene (7 bases). The J call is doubtful: the DNA matches TRBJ2-7 better. This CDR3 has 12 residues. Germline loops: CDR1 MNHNS, CDR2 SASEGT.

This clonotype was detected only a few times. This chain joins TRBV19 and TRBJ1-5; possible D gene TRBD1, 6 bases. The V gene's germline CDR1 is LNHDA and CDR2 SQIVND (reference sequence). V lost 3 bases and J lost 3, with 9 bases in between. The CDR3 contains 14 residues. CDR3 in DNA: TGTGCCAGTAGTATGGGGGACACCAATCAGCCCCAGCATTTT. It encodes CASSMGDTNQPQHF.

This chain links TRBV4-1 with TRBJ1-2; tentatively, D is TRBD1 (5 bases). Germline CDR1 reads MGHRA; CDR2 reads YSYEKL. V lost 1 base to trimming and J lost 1 base, with 7 bases between them. The CDR3 is 14 amino acids. For the CDR3, the DNA is TGCGCCAGCAGCCAAGGGGGCCATAACTATGGCTACACCTTC. This encodes CASSQGGHNYGYTF.

This clonotype was recorded at least ten times. This chain joins TRBV11-2 and TRBJ2-5, with D unresolved. Germline V gene data show CDR1 as SGHAT and CDR2 as FQNNGV. The ends were cut back, 3 bases at V and 2 bases at J, with 10 bases in the middle. The CDR3 loop spans 14 amino acids. The CDR3 sequence is CASSFRTMQETQYF. CDR3 in DNA: TGTGCCAGCAGCTTTCGTACCATGCAAGAGACCCAGTACTTC.

This clonotype occurred a few times. The V and J genes are TRBV20-1 and TRBJ1-6; 7 bases line up with TRBD1. Germline trimming cut 4 bases from V and 7 bases from J; bases unmatched to any gene: 4. The germline V gene has CDR1 DFQATT and CDR2 SNEGSKA (reference sequence). The CDR3 contains 13 residues. The CDR3 coding sequence is TGCAGTGCTACCGGGACAGCAAATTCACCCCTCCACTTT. It translates to CSATGTANSPLHF.

This clonotype was detected many times. This chain links TRBV4-1 with TRBJ1-5, with TRBD1 identical over 7 bases. With V trimmed by 3 bases and J by 1 base, 15 bases remained unmatched. Per germline, CDR1 MGHRA and CDR2 YSYEKL. The CDR3 runs 19 residues. The DNA for the CDR3 is TGCGCCAGCAGCCAGGACAGGATACCGCCAGTAGGAAGCAATCAGCCCCAGCATTTT. Its protein is CASSQDRIPPVGSNQPQHF.